The text below deals with one TCR beta chain. Its antigen is currently not known. Base quality data are lacking; no much larger clone is found one base away. Reading the germline V gene gives CDR1 MNHEY and CDR2 SVGAGI. Here V drops 6 bases and J drops 2 bases, and the junction holds 5 bases not matched to any gene. Spanning cysteine to phenylalanine, the CDR3 consists of 15 amino acids. Only the CDR3 DNA stays, 45 bases, in frame from base 1. What the time point label conveys for this sample: patch test 1, 2 weeks after DPC sensitization. The sample's treatment or condition label, in plain terms: therapeutic diphenylcyclopropenone sensitization with weekly scalp DPC. Blood at each patch-test visit was drawn before the patch test was applied. Eligible patients were aged 18 to 70, diagnosed with alopecia, deemed suitable for DPC therapy, and excluded if pregnant. Total RNA was isolated from unfractionated whole blood collected in Tempus Blood RNA tubes.

The sample belongs to a study of human T cells and chemical hapten exposure (dated by TCRdb to about 2021). About the full investigation: For sensitization, 2% DPC in acetone was applied to a roughly 2 cm by roughly 2 cm area of upper inner arm skin. Most of the patients in the cohort were female, and the cohort covered alopecia areata with under or over 50% scalp involvement, alopecia totalis and alopecia universalis. In alopecia patients, the study followed how the peripheral blood TCR repertoire changed in vivo over primary and secondary sensitization to diphenylcyclopropenone (DPC), a hapten. Libraries were pooled for sequencing, and variation in per-sample TCR yields was attributed mainly to small differences in library volumes within the pool. Blood samples were taken from patients before sensitization (week 0) and then at 2, 6 and about 24 weeks after DPC sensitization. Weekly therapeutic DPC doses were additionally applied to the scalp of patients throughout the approximately 25-week study period. For TCR sequencing, blood came from 25 to 35 alopecia patients at anywhere from one to four time points (pre-sensitization, 2, 6 and 24 weeks). Patch tests used Finn chambers with 0.01% DPC on the upper back, scored after 6 days by International Contact Dermatitis Research Group standards. General findings and caveats noted by the study authors: The number of TCRs above 1 in 1000 frequency did not change with DPC sensitization; there was no evidence of global repertoire structure alterations. Significantly more large CDR3 similarity clusters were formed by expanded TCRs than by pre-sensitization or healthy control sets, consistent with antigen-driven responses. Patch test score was positively correlated with the number of PT1 expanded TCRs, with significance at thresholds 8, 16 and 32 but not at 4. Alopecia, a presumed autoimmune disease, was present in all patients, so the immune response of the patients might differ from that of healthy individuals. After repeated subsampling, changes were observed in the strength of the expansion versus patch-test correlation and in the threshold at which the correlation became significant.

Library construction relied on RACE. The listed sequencing device is NextSeq 500. During library preparation, unique molecular identifiers were attached to individual cDNA molecules so that TCRs could be counted quantitatively and reproducibly. From each blood RNA sample, both TCR alpha and TCR beta chains were sequenced. Under the source paper's analysis protocol: The median number of TCRs per sample was over 95,000, ranging from 23,224 to 690,600. The Decombinator software suite was used to annotate V, J and CDR3 in the TCR reads. To make PS versus PT1 abundance plots, every sample was subsampled to the same number of TCRs (28,000). Expanded TCRs were defined as absent before sensitization and observed at least eight times at the 2-week time point. Clones were called with MiXCR by TCRdb after fastp trimmed the public reads at Q25, and only in-frame beta chains were retained. Entries are consolidated by CDR3 protein sequence, retaining the most common genes and DNA. TCRdb, not the authors, supplied the V and J calls. The sample table lists under 450,000 distinct CDR3 sequences, around 4.8% of them with a count of one. The ten largest make up under 2.5% of the sample.

The receptor chain draws on TRBV6-5 and TRBJ1-5; TRBD1 aligns with 9 central bases. The origin of this receptor is a woman aged 45-65 years with alopecia areata. Some clones in this sample may be carry-over from other donors' samples. Material: whole blood, obtained in connection with sensitization to the hapten diphenylcyclopropenone (DPC). The bases are TGTGCCAGCAGCAAACAGGGGGCAGGCAATCAGCCCCAGCATTTT. It encodes CASSKQGAGNQPQHF.